Below, 20 T cell receptor beta chains from the same sample are listed, as sequenced in a study of T-cell memory formation after mild COVID-19. TCRdb called the 5' RACE reads again in MiXCR, with one record for every CDR3 protein. The sample consists of a few hundred thousand distinct CDR3 sequences, roughly 30% of them appearing once. Sequences were obtained from PBMCs or a T cell subset sorted from them (not recorded which). All receptors come from an adult woman who had mild COVID-19 (a few samples of this study predate the infection). Cell type and time point are not known.

The chain recombines TRBV5-1 with TRBJ2-3; 13 nucleotides align to TRBD2. The CDR3 length is 16 residues. Per the germline V gene, CDR1 is SGHRS and CDR2 is YFSETQ. Trimming took 4 bases from V and 5 from J; bases not matched to a gene: 7. In DNA form, the CDR3 reads TGCGCCAGCAGCAAAACTAGCGGGGGGGCAAGAGATACGCAGTATTTT. Translating it yields CASSKTSGGARDTQYF.

Only a few counts were recorded for this clonotype. The V gene is TRBV7-8, the J gene TRBJ2-3; D is possibly TRBD1 or TRBD2 (5 bases each). Trimming shortened V by 0 bases and J by 5 bases, and 18 bases separated the two germline ends. Germline values: CDR1 SGHVS, CDR2 FQNEAQ. The CDR3 loop spans 17 amino acids. CDR3 protein: CASSLALTSRDEDTQYF. The CDR3 DNA is TGTGCCAGCAGCTTAGCCCTGACATCCCGGGACGAAGATACGCAGTATTTT.

This chain connects TRBV6-1 to TRBJ2-7, with 8 bases aligning to TRBD2. The CDR3 has 15 residues. The ends lost 4 bases at V and 4 bases at J; junction bases unmatched: 9. CDR1 and CDR2 (germline): MNHNS, SASEGT. The DNA of the CDR3 is TGTGCCAGCAGTGCCCGGGGGGCGGGGGGTTACGAGCAGTACTTC. Its translation is CASSARGAGGYEQYF.

A few counts support this clonotype. CDR3 in DNA: TGTGCCAGCAGCCGAGGTAAAGGGGTCCAAGAGACCCAGTACTTC. Translated, it gives CASSRGKGVQETQYF. This chain uses TRBV7-8 with TRBJ2-5, with a weak D call TRBD1 (5 bases). V was cut by 5 bases and J by 1 base, with 14 bases left in between. Germline V gene sequence: CDR1 SGHVS, CDR2 FQNEAQ. CDR3 length: 15 amino acids. Combining the CDR3 with reference TRBV7-8 and TRBJ2-5 gives the whole variable domain GAGVSQSPRYKVAKRGQDVALRCDPISGHVSLFWYQQALGQGPEFLTYFQNEAQLDKSGLPSDRFFAERPEGSVSTLKIQRTQQEDSAVYLCASSRGKGVQETQYFGPGTRLLVL.

This clonotype was counted between two and nine times. V gene TRBV9 combines with J gene TRBJ2-3; a possible D gene is TRBD1 (5 bases). Trimming shortened V by 0 bases and J by 2 bases, and 7 bases separated the two germline ends. The CDR3 contains 14 residues. Germline V gene data show CDR1 as SGDLS and CDR2 as YYNGEE. The CDR3 sequence is CASSVEGSTDTQYF. DNA of the CDR3: TGTGCCAGCAGCGTAGAGGGGTCCACAGATACGCAGTATTTT. The whole variable domain, filled in from reference TRBV9 and TRBJ2-3, reads DSGVTQTPKHLITATGQRVTLRCSPRSGDLSVYWYQQSLDQGLQFLIQYYNGEERAKGNILERFSAQQFPDLHSELNLSSLELGDSALYFCASSVEGSTDTQYFGPGTRLTVL.

This clonotype occurred a few times. The chain carries TRBV27 and TRBJ2-2; TRBD1 matches 8 bases. Germline V gene lookup returns CDR1 MNHEY and CDR2 SMNVEV (reference sequence). Unmatched junction bases numbered 11, after V lost 5 bases and J lost 3 bases. This CDR3 region has 17 residues. CDR3 sequence: CASSIRRRQGYTGELFF. CDR3 nucleotides: TGTGCCAGCAGTATACGCCGGCGACAGGGGTACACCGGGGAGCTGTTTTTT.

This clonotype has more than one count but fewer than ten. The chain carries TRBV20-1 and TRBJ2-7; TRBD2 agrees at 12 bases. The CDR3 runs to 16 residues. Germline-derived CDR1 and CDR2 are DFQATT and SNEGSKA (reference sequence). The trim removed 3 bases at V and 2 bases at J, leaving 8 bases unmatched. The CDR3 sequence: CSASVLAGGPTYEQYF. The DNA for the CDR3 is TGCAGTGCTAGCGTACTAGCGGGGGGACCCACCTACGAGCAGTACTTC.

There are a few counts of this clonotype. The rearrangement links TRBV5-1 to TRBJ2-3; 7 positions match TRBD1. This CDR3 spans 16 amino acids. Per the germline V gene, CDR1 is SGHRS and CDR2 is YFSETQ. V lost 4 bases to trimming and J lost 0 bases; unmatched junction nucleotides: 8. The CDR3: CASSPRDSISTDTQYF. Here the CDR3 DNA reads TGCGCCAGCAGCCCGAGGGACAGCATAAGCACAGATACGCAGTATTTT.

This clonotype came up a few times. V usage is TRBV29-1 and J usage is TRBJ2-2; 7 positions agree with TRBD1. J lost 4 bases, V lost 2 bases, and 10 bases had no gene match. In germline, CDR1 is SQVTM, CDR2 ANQGSEA. The CDR3 is 16 residues long. CDR3 region: CSVEFGTAFSTGELFF. DNA of the CDR3: TGCAGCGTTGAATTCGGGACAGCATTTTCCACCGGGGAGCTGTTTTTT.

This clonotype has a handful of counts. The rearrangement links TRBV4-2 to TRBJ2-7, with D perhaps being TRBD1 or TRBD2 (5 bases each). This CDR3 has 14 residues. The V gene's germline CDR1 is LGHNA and CDR2 YNFKEQ. The germline V and J ends were trimmed by 3 bases and 6 bases, with 15 bases remaining between them. The CDR3 here is CASSHSVTGTEQYF. The CDR3 DNA follows: TGTGCCAGCAGCCACTCAGTGACGGGGACCGAGCAGTACTTC.

This clonotype counts as medium-sized. This sequence joins TRBV7-2 and TRBJ2-3, with TRBD2 identical over 7 bases. The V segment lost 5 bases and the J segment 2 bases; nucleotides outside the gene matches: 10. The CDR3 extends over 16 amino acids. Germline CDR1 reads SGHTA; CDR2 reads FQGNSA. The CDR3 region has the DNA TGTGCCAGCAGCCGATCTAGCGGAACCTACACAGATACGCAGTATTTT. Translated: CASSRSSGTYTDTQYF.

This chain links TRBV24-1 with TRBJ2-3, with 11 bases aligning to TRBD2. V dropped 3 bases and J dropped 6; count of bases not matched to a gene: 7. This CDR3 has 16 residues. Germline values: CDR1 KGHDR, CDR2 SFDVKD. The CDR3: CATSDPGTSGVDTQYF. CDR3 DNA sequence: TGTGCCACCAGTGATCCCGGGACTAGCGGAGTGGATACGCAGTATTTT.

This clonotype was seen only a few times. The CDR3 is CASSLVRGGPYNEQFF. CDR3 nucleotide sequence: TGTGCCAGCAGCTTAGTTAGGGGAGGGCCCTACAATGAGCAGTTCTTC. The V call is TRBV7-2, the J call TRBJ2-1; 7 nucleotides agree with TRBD2. The V gene end was trimmed by 1 base and the J gene end by 2 bases; junction bases not matched to a gene: 5. The CDR3 length is 16 residues. CDR1 and CDR2 from the germline V gene are SGHTA and FQGNSA.

This rearrangement joins TRBV5-1 to TRBJ2-1; a weak D match, TRBD1 (5 bases). This CDR3 is built from 11 residues. Deletions cut 6 bases from V and 9 bases from J, with 10 bases between. Germline assignment: CDR1 SGHRS and CDR2 YFSETQ. The CDR3 sequence: CASTMGPEQFF. The CDR3 DNA reads TGCGCCAGCACAATGGGGCCTGAGCAGTTCTTC.

V usage is TRBV4-3 and J usage is TRBJ2-5; no definite D call. The CDR3 is 15 residues long. Germline V gene sequence: CDR1 LGHNA, CDR2 YSLEER. Trimming cost V 0 bases and J 4 bases, with 12 bases left between them. CDR3 DNA: TGCGCCAGCAGCCAAGATTATGGGTATACAGAGACCCAGTACTTC. This codes for CASSQDYGYTETQYF.

The chain joins TRBV7-9 to TRBJ1-3; possibly TRBD1 for D (5 bases). The CDR3 extends over 17 amino acids. V lost 0 bases and J 4 bases, leaving 16 bases between the germline ends. Germline V gives CDR1 SEHNR, CDR2 FQNEAQ (reference sequence). The CDR3 nucleotides are TGTGCCAGCAGCTTAGCGAGCTCGGGGGTTTCGGGAAACACCATATATTTT. Translation gives CASSLASSGVSGNTIYF.

This chain joins TRBV20-1 and TRBJ1-3; maybe TRBD1 (5 bases). Trimming left V 6 bases short and J 2 bases short, with 14 bases between. This CDR3 is built from 14 residues. Per germline, CDR1 DFQATT and CDR2 SNEGSKA (reference sequence). CDR3 DNA: TGCAGTGCCTCAAAGGGGTTTCCTGGAAACACCATATATTTT. Encoded protein: CSASKGFPGNTIYF.

This chain links TRBV6-4 with TRBJ2-1; 11 positions agree with TRBD1. CDR1 is MRHNA and CDR2 is SNTAGT in the germline V gene. There are 15 residues in the CDR3. V lost 3 bases to trimming and J lost 5 bases; unmatched junction nucleotides: 3. CDR3 sequence: CASSEGTGGHNEQFF. In nucleotides, the CDR3 is TGTGCCAGCAGTGAAGGGACAGGGGGTCACAATGAGCAGTTCTTC.

This chain links TRBV6-5 with TRBJ1-2, with a weak D call TRBD1 (5 bases). In germline, CDR1 is MNHEY, CDR2 SVGAGI. CDR3 length: 15 amino acids. The V end was cut by 10 bases, the J end by 4 bases, with 22 bases between. CDR3 coding DNA: TGTGCCACCAAGAACTCGGGCAGGGAAGTCTATGGCTACACCTTC. It specifies CATKNSGREVYGYTF.

The rearrangement joins TRBV11-2 to TRBJ1-5; D not certain. V gave up 5 bases and J gave up 0 bases, with 5 bases separating them. The CDR3 has 13 residues. The germline CDR1 and CDR2 sequences are SGHAT and FQNNGV. This CDR3 is CASSGYSNQPQHF. The CDR3 region has the DNA TGTGCCAGCAGCGGGTATAGCAATCAGCCCCAGCATTTT.